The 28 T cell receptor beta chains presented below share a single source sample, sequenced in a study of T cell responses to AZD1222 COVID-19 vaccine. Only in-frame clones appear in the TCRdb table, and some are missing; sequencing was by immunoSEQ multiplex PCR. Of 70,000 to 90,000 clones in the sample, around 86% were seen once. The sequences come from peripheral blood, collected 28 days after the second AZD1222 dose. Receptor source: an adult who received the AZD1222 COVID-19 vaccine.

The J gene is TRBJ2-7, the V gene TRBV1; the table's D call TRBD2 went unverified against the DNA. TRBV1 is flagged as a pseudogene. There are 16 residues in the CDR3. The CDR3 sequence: CTSSQVRSTLAYEQYF. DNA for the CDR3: TGCACCAGCAGCCAAGTGAGGAGCACATTGGCGTACGAGCAGTACTTC.

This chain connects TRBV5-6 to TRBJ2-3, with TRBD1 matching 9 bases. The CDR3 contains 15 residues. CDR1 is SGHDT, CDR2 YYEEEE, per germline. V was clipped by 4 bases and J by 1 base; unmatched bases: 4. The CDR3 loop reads CASSGDRGGTDTQYF. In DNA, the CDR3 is TGTGCCAGCAGCGGCGACAGGGGGGGCACAGATACGCAGTATTTT.

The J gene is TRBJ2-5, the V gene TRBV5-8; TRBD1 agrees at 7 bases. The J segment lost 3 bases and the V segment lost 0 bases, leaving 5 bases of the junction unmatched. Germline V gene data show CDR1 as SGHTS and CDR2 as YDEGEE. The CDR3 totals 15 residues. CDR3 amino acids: CASSLAVGTEETQYF. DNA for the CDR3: TGTGCCAGCAGCTTGGCTGTTGGGACAGAAGAGACCCAGTACTTC.

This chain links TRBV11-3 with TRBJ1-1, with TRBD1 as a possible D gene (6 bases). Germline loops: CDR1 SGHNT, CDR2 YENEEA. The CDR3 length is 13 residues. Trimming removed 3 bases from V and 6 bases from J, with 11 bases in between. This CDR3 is CASSFQQGSEAFF. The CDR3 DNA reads TGTGCCAGCAGCTTCCAACAGGGTTCTGAAGCTTTCTTT.

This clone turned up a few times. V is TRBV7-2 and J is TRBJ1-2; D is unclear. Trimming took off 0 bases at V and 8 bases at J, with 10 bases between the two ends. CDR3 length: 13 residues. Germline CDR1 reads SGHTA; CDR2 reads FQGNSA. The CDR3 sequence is CASSLAEGAGYTF. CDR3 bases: TGTGCCAGCAGCTTAGCGGAGGGTGCGGGCTACACCTTC. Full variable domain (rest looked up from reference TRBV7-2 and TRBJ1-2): GAGVSQSPSNKVTEKGKDVELRCDPISGHTALYWYRQSLGQGLEFLIYFQGNSAPDKSGLPSDRFSAERTGGSVSTLTIQRTQQEDSAVYLCASSLAEGAGYTFGSGTRLTVV.

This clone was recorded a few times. This CDR3 reads CASSQVASNAYEQYF. Here the CDR3 DNA reads TGCGCCAGCAGCCAAGTGGCCAGTAACGCCTACGAGCAGTACTTC. The chain is built from TRBV4-3 and TRBJ2-7; unclear D gene. Trimming shortened V by 1 base and J by 2 bases, and 12 bases separated the two germline ends. Germline V gene data show CDR1 as LGHNA and CDR2 as YSLEER. The CDR3 loop spans 15 amino acids.

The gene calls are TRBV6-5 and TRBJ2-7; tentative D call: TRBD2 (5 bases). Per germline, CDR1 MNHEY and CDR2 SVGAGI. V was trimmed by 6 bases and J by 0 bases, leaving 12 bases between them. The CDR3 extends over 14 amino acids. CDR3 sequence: CASSRNRDSYEQYF. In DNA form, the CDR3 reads TGTGCCAGCAGCCGAAACCGGGACTCCTACGAGCAGTACTTC.

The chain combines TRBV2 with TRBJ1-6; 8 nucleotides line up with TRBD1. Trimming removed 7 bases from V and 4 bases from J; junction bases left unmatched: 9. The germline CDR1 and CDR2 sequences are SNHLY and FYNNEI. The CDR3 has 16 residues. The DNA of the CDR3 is TGTGCCAGCACTCAGGGGGCGACGGATTATAATTCACCCCTCCACTTT. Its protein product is CASTQGATDYNSPLHF.

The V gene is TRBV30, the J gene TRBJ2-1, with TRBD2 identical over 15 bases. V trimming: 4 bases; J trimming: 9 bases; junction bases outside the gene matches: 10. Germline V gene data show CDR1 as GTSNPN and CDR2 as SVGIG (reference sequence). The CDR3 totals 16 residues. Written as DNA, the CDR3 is TGTGCCTGGACGAACCTTGGACTAGCGGGGGGGCGTGAGCAGTTCTTC. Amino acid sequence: CAWTNLGLAGGREQFF.

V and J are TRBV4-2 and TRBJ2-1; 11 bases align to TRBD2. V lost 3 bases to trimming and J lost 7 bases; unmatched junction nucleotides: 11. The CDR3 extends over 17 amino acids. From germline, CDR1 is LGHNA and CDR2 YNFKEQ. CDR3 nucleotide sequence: TGTGCCAGCAGCCAGCCCACCTCTAGCGGGGGGCAAAATGAGCAGTTCTTC. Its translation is CASSQPTSSGGQNEQFF.

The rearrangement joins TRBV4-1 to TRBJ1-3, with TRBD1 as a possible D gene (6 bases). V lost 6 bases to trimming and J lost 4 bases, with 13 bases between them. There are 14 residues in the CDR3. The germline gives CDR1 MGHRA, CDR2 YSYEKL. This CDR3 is CASSPGTSGNTIYF. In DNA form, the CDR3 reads TGCGCCAGCAGTCCCGGGACATCGGGAAACACCATATATTTT.

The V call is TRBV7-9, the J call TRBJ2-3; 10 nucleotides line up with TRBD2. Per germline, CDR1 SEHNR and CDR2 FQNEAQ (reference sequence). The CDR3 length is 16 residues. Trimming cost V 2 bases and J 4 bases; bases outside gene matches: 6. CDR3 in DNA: TGTGCCAGCAGCTTAAAGGGGCTAGCGGGAGCAGATACGCAGTATTTT. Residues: CASSLKGLAGADTQYF.

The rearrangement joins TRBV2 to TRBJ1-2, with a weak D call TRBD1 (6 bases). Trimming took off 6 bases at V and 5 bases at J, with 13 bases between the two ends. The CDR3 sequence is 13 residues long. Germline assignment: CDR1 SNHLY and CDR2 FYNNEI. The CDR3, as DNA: TGTGCCAGCAGCGACAGGCGGTTGTATGGCTACACCTTC. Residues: CASSDRRLYGYTF.

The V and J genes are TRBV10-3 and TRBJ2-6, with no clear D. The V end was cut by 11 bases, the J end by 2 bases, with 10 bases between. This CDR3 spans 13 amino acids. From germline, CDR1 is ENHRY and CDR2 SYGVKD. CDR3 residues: CASKNPGANVLTF. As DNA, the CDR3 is TGTGCCTCAAAAAACCCTGGGGCCAACGTCCTGACTTTC.

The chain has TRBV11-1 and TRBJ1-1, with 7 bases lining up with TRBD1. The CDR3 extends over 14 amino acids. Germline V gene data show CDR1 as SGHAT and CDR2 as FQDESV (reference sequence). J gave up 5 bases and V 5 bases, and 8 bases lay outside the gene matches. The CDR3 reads CASSTYRGRTEAFF. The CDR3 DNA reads TGTGCCAGCAGCACCTACAGGGGTAGGACTGAAGCTTTCTTT.

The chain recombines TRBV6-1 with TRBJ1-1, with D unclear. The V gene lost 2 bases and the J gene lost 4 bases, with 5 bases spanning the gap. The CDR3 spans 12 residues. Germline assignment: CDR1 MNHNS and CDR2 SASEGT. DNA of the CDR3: TGTGCCAGCAGTGAAATTCCCACTGAAGCTTTCTTT. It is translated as CASSEIPTEAFF.

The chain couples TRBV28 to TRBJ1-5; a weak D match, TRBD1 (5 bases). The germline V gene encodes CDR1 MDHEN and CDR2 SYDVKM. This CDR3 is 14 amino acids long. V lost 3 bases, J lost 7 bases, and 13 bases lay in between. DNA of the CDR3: TGTGCCAGCAGTTTGGGGGGTGCGGACCAGCCCCAGCATTTT. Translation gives CASSLGGADQPQHF.

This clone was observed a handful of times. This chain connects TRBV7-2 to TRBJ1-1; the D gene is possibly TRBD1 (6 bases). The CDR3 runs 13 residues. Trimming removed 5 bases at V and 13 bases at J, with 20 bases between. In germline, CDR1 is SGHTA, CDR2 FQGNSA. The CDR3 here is CASSGNRAPLFFF. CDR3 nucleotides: TGTGCCAGCAGCGGGAACAGGGCCCCCCTTTTTTTCTTT.

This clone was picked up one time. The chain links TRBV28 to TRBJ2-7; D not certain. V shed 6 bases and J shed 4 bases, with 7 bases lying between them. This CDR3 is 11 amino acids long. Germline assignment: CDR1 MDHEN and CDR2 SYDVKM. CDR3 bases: TGTGCCAGCAGCAGATTTTACGAGCAGTACTTC. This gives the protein CASSRFYEQYF.

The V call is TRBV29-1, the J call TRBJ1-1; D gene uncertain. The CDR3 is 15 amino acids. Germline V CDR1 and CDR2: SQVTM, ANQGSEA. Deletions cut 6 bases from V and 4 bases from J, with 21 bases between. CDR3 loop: CSVHGTGIPSTEAFF. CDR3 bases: TGCAGCGTCCACGGAACCGGGATCCCAAGCACTGAAGCTTTCTTT.

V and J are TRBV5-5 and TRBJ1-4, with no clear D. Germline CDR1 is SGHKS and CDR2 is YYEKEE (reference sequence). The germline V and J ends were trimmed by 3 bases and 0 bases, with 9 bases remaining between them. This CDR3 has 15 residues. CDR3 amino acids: CASSWEDATNEKLFF. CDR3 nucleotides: TGTGCCAGCAGCTGGGAAGACGCAACTAATGAAAAACTGTTTTTT. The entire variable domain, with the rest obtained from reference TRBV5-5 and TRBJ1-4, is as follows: DAGVTQSPTHLIKTRGQQVTLRCSPISGHKSVSWYQQVLGQGPQFIFQYYEKEERGRGNFPDRFSARQFPNYSSELNVNALLLGDSALYLCASSWEDATNEKLFFGSGTQLSVL.

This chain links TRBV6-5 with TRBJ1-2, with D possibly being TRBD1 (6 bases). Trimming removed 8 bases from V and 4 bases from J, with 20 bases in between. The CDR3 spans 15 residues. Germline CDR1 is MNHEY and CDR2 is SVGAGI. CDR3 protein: CASWAVQGQGYGYTF. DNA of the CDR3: TGTGCCAGCTGGGCTGTACAGGGCCAAGGCTATGGCTACACCTTC.

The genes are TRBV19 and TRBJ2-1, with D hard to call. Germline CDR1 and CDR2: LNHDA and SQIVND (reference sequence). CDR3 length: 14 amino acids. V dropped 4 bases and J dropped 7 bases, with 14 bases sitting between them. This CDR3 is CASSKNPGANEQFF. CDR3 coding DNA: TGTGCCAGTAGTAAAAACCCAGGAGCAAATGAGCAGTTCTTC.

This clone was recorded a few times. The CDR3 spells CASSPAGGGRAFF. Written as DNA, the CDR3 is TGTGCCAGCAGCCCAGCTGGGGGGGGTAGAGCTTTCTTT. V gene TRBV14 combines with J gene TRBJ1-1; weak D call: TRBD1 (5 bases). Germline V gives CDR1 SGHDN, CDR2 FVKESK. V was shortened by 4 bases and J by 10 bases, with 16 bases between the two germline ends. This CDR3 comprises 13 residues.

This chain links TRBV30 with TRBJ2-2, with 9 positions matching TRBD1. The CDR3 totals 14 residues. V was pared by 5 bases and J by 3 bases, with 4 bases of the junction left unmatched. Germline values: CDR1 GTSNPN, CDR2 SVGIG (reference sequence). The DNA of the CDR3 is TGTGCCTGGGGGGGACAGGGATACACCGGGGAGCTGTTTTTT. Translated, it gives CAWGGQGYTGELFF.

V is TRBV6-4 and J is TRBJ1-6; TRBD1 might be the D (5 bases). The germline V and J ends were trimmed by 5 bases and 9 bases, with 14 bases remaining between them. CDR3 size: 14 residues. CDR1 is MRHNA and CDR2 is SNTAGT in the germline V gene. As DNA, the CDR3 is TGTGCCAGCAGTCTCGCGGGGGAAGGTTCACCCCTCCACTTT. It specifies CASSLAGEGSPLHF.

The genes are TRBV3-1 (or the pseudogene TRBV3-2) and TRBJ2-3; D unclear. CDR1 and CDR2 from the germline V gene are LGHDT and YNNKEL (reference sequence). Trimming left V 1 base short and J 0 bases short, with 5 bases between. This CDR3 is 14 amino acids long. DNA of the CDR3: TGTGCCAGCAGCCAAGGAGCTAGCACAGATACGCAGTATTTT. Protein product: CASSQGASTDTQYF.

CDR3 sequence: CASRSTRWAGLVRDSPLHF. The CDR3 DNA reads TGTGCCAGCAGGAGTACGAGATGGGCAGGGCTAGTTCGCGATTCACCCCTCCACTTT. The genes are TRBV28 and TRBJ1-6; D might be TRBD1 (5 bases). Deletions cut 6 bases from V and 8 bases from J, with 29 bases between. In germline, CDR1 is MDHEN, CDR2 SYDVKM. This CDR3 spans 19 amino acids.